A selection of T cell receptor beta chains follows, all from one sample in a study of T-cell reconstitution after alpha-beta-depleted transplantation in children. Each CDR3 protein is one row after TCRdb ran MiXCR on the PCR reads. There are approximately 400,000 distinct CDR3 sequences in the sample; roughly 11% occur only once, and over 4.5% lies in the top ten. Sequencing was performed on PBMCs from the stem cell graft donor, taken from the stem cell graft. Receptors originate from a human donor who donated a stem cell graft to a child with acute myeloid leukemia. Each CDR3 is given with its conserved first and last residue. D genes are given only for firm matches. Where a row states a size, it is once, few, many or the class of an expanded clone; other rows omit it.

- TRBJ2-1 - TRBV3-1 TGTGCCAGCAGCCAAGCCGAGACGAGACTTATCTTC CASSQAETRLIF
- TRBJ2-6 TRBD1 TRBV20-1 TGCAGTGCGACAGGGTCTGGGGCCAACGTCCTGACTTTC CSATGSGANVLTF
- TRBJ2-1 TRBD1 TRBV2 TGTGCCAGCATTGGGACAGGGCTTAATAATGAGCAGTTCTTC CASIGTGLNNEQFF
- TRBJ2-3 - TRBV5-1 TGCGCCAGCAGCCCGGTTGCGCCCACAGATACGCAGTATTTT CASSPVAPTDTQYF
few TRBJ2-2 - TRBV18 TGTGCCAGCTCACCCAACAGGGTCGCGAACACCGGGGAGCTGTTTTTT CASSPNRVANTGELFF
few TRBJ2-1 TRBD2 TRBV4-2 TGTGCCAGCAGCCTCTCAGCGGGGGCCCCGGGAGATGAGCAGTTCTTC CASSLSAGAPGDEQFF
few TRBJ2-2 - TRBV21-1 TGTGCCAGCAGCGGCGGCCTCAGCGGGAGGGACACCGGGGAGCTGTTTTTT CASSGGLSGRDTGELFF
many TRBJ2-1 TRBD2 TRBV7-2 TGTGCCAGCATTCCCCCCCGGGGGGGCACCCATGAGCAGTTCTTC CASIPPRGGTHEQFF
- TRBJ1-2 TRBD1 TRBV5-1 TGCGCCAGCAGCTTGGATGGCGACAGGGACCGTGCTGGCTACACCTTC CASSLDGDRDRAGYTF
- TRBJ2-7 - TRBV12-3/TRBV12-4 TGTGCCAGCAGTTCTATTGAGGAGGGCACGTACGAGCAGTACTTC CASSSIEEGTYEQYF
few TRBJ2-1 TRBD2 TRBV5-1 TGCGCCAGCAGCTTTGGTTCAGCGGGAGGCAATGAGCAGTTCTTC CASSFGSAGGNEQFF
few TRBJ2-7 TRBD2 TRBV10-3 TGTGCCATCAGAGCGGGAGCCTCCTACGAGCAGTACTTC CAIRAGASYEQYF
few TRBJ2-2 TRBD2 TRBV12-3/TRBV12-4 TGTGCCAGCACCCGGACTAGCGGGGGGGCCTCCACCGGGGAGCTGTTTTTT CASTRTSGGASTGELFF
few TRBJ2-3 - TRBV11-1 TGTGCCAGCGAGCCTCGTCGGACAGGGACTAGTCTTGATGGAGATACGCAGTATTTT CASEPRRTGTSLDGDTQYF
- TRBJ2-6 - TRBV6-2/TRBV6-3 TGTGCCGTCCATGCGGGGAGCTCTGGGGCCAACGTCCTGACTTTC CAVHAGSSGANVLTF
few TRBJ2-1 - TRBV20-1 TGCAGTGCGCCAGGAGTCAATGAGCAGTTCTTC CSAPGVNEQFF
many TRBJ2-7 TRBD2 TRBV28 TGTGCCAGCAGGGGACTAGCGGGAGCCTACGAGCAGTACTTC CASRGLAGAYEQYF
few TRBJ2-5 - TRBV7-9 TGTGCCAGCAGCCCTGCCGATCGTAGGGAGACCCAGTACTTC CASSPADRRETQYF
many TRBJ2-3 - TRBV12-3/TRBV12-4 TGTGCCATCACCCTGGGTCTGGATACGCAGTATTTT CAITLGLDTQYF
- TRBJ2-2 TRBD2 TRBV12-3/TRBV12-4 TGTGCCAGCAGTCCAAGCGGGAGGACCGGGGAGCTGTTTTTT CASSPSGRTGELFF
- TRBJ1-5 - TRBV5-6 TGTGCCAGCAGCTTGGCCCTGTATAGCAATCAGCCCCAGCATTTT CASSLALYSNQPQHF
- TRBJ1-1 - TRBV19 TGTGCCAGTTGTAAACTGACAGGCAAGGGTGAAGCTTTCTTT CASCKLTGKGEAFF
- TRBJ1-1 TRBD1 TRBV5-1 TGCGCCAGCAGCTCGACAGGGGAAGGCACTGAAGCTTTCTTT CASSSTGEGTEAFF
- TRBJ1-4 - TRBV25-1 TGTGCCAGCAGTGAATACCGGGACGAGGGTAATGAAAAACTGTTTTTT CASSEYRDEGNEKLFF
few TRBJ1-2 TRBD1 TRBV12-3/TRBV12-4 TGTGCCAGCACCCCCAAGGGGACAGGGAACGACTATGGCTACACCTTC CASTPKGTGNDYGYTF
few TRBJ2-3 TRBD2 TRBV11-2 TGTGCCAGCAGCTTAGTCTCCTTAGCGGGCCCCGGCACAGATACGCAGTATTTT CASSLVSLAGPGTDTQYF
- TRBJ2-1 TRBD1 TRBV4-2 TGTGCCAGCAGCCCCACGACACGGGACAGGGGGTTCAATGAGCAGTTCTTC CASSPTTRDRGFNEQFF
many TRBJ1-1 TRBD1 TRBV27 TGTGCCAGCAGTCCGCGACAGGGATGGGACACTGAAGCTTTCTTT CASSPRQGWDTEAFF
- TRBJ2-3 - TRBV11-2 TGTGCCAGCAGCTCTCACGTCGCTTCTAGCACAGATACGCAGTATTTT CASSSHVASSTDTQYF
- TRBJ1-3 - TRBV5-1 TGCGCCAGCAGCCCCGGACATGGAGACACCATATATTTT CASSPGHGDTIYF
- TRBJ1-1 - TRBV27 TGTGCCAGCAGTTCCTTGGGGCCGGACGGTGTGCCCGGTGGGACTGAAGCTTTCTTT CASSSLGPDGVPGGTEAFF
many TRBJ2-5 - TRBV12-3/TRBV12-4 TGTGCCAGCAGTTTAGCGCGGTTCCAAGAGACCCAGTACTTC CASSLARFQETQYF
few TRBJ2-5 - TRBV20-1 TGCAGTGCTAGTCAACGAGTCCAAGAGACCCAGTACTTC CSASQRVQETQYF
many TRBJ2-5 TRBD2 TRBV12-3/TRBV12-4 TGTGCCAGCAGTTTAGTTGTGAGCGGGAGAGGCGAGACCCAGTACTTC CASSLVVSGRGETQYF
- TRBJ2-7 TRBD2 TRBV12-3/TRBV12-4 TGTGCCAGCAGTTCCCTAGCGGACCCATACGAGCAGTACTTC CASSSLADPYEQYF
- TRBJ2-5 TRBD2 TRBV20-1 TGCAGTGCTGAGACCGGGACTAGCATAGAGACCCAGTACTTC CSAETGTSIETQYF
- TRBJ2-2 TRBD2 TRBV5-1 TGCGCCAGCAGCTTGGAGTTAGCGGGAGGGCCCGGCACCGGGGAGCTGTTTTTT CASSLELAGGPGTGELFF
few TRBJ2-1 TRBD2 TRBV11-2 TGTGCCAGCAGCCCTGAAGCGGGACCCAGGCAGGCGCAGTTC CASSPEAGPRQAQF
few TRBJ2-1 TRBD2 TRBV29-1 TGCAGCGTTGCCGGCCTAGCGGGATACAATGAGCAGTTCTTC CSVAGLAGYNEQFF
- TRBJ2-5 TRBD1 TRBV20-1 TGCAGTACTAATGACCTTACAGGGGCCCGAGAGACCCAGTACTTC CSTNDLTGARETQYF
- TRBJ2-3 - TRBV15 TGTGCCACCAGCTGGCGGTTCGGAGATACGCAGTATTTT CATSWRFGDTQYF